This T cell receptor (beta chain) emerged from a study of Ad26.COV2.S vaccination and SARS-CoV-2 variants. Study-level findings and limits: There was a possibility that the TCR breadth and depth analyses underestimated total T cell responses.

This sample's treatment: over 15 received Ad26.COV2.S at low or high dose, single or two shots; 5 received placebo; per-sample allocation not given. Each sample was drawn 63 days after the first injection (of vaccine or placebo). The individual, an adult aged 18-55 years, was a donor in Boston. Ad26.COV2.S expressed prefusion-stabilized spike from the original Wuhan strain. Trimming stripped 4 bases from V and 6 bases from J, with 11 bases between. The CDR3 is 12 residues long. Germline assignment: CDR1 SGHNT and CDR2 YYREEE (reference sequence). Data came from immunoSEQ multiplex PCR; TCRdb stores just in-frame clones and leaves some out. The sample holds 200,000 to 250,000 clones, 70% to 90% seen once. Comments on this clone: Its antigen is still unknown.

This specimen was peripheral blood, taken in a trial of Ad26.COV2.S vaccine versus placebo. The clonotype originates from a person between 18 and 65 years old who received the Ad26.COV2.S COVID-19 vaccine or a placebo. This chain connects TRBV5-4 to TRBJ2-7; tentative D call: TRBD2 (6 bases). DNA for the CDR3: TGTGCCAGCAGCCCGCGGGGAACCGAGCAGTACTTC. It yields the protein CASSPRGTEQYF.